This T cell receptor (beta chain) is from a study of patients and donors after allogeneic stem cell transplantation. Germline CDR1 is SGHRS and CDR2 is YFSETQ. Losses at the gene ends were 4 bases for V and 4 bases for J; bases not matched to a gene: 5. The length of the CDR3 is 14 residues. The table lists this clonotype with a few counts. TCRdb recomputed calls from the RT-PCR reads with MiXCR, one row per CDR3 protein. The table includes 800,000 to 1,000,000 distinct CDR3 sequences, 18% detected once. V usage is TRBV5-1 and J usage is TRBJ1-1, with TRBD1 matching 9 bases. The receptor was derived from a human donor who was either an allogeneic HSCT recipient or a stem cell or donor lymphocyte infusion donor (not recorded which). It is not recorded whose cells these are; they may come from a transplant donor. Sequencing was done on a sample of blood, either unsorted or a sorted T cell fraction (not recorded which). The CDR3 DNA reads TGCGCCAGCAGCCTACAGGGGGCGATCACTGAAGCTTTCTTT. It specifies CASSLQGAITEAFF.